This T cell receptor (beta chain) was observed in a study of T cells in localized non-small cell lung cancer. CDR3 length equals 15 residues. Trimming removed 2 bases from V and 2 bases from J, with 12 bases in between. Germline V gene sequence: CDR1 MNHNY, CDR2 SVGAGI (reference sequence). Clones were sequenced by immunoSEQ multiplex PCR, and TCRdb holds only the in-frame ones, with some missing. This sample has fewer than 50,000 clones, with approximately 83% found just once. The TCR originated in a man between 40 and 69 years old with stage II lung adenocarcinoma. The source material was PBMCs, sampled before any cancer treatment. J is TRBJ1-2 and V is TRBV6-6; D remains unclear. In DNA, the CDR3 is TGTGCCAGCAGTTACACGCTAGAGGCCAACTATGGCTACACCTTC. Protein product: CASSYTLEANYGYTF.